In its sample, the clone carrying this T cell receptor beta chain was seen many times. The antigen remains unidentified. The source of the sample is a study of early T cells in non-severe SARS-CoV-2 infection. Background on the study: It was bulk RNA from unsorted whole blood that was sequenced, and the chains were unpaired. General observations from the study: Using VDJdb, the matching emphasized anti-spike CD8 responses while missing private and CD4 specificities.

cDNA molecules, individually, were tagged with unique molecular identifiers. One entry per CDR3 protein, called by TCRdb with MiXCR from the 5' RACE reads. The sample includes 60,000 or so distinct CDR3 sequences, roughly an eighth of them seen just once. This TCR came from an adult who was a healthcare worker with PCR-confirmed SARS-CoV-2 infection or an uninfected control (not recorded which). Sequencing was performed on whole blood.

The CDR3 here is CASSPRRQGQRELFF. The CDR3 bases are TGTGCCAGCAGCCCGCGACGACAGGGACAAAGGGAGCTGTTTTTT. V and J are TRBV3-2 and TRBJ2-2; TRBD1, the D gene given by the table, was not confirmed from the DNA. TRBV3-2 corresponds to a pseudogene. This CDR3 comprises 15 residues.